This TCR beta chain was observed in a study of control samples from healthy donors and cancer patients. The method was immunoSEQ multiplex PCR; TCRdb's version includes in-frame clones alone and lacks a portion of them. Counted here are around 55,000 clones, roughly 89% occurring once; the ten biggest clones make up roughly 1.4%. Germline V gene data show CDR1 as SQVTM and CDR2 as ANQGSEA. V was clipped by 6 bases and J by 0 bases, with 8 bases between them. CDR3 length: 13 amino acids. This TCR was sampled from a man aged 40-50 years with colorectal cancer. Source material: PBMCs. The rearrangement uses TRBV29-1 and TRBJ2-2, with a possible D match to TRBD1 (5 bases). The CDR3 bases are TGCAGCGTCCGACAGACGAACACCGGGGAGCTGTTTTTT. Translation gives CSVRQTNTGELFF.